Below, 28 T cell receptor beta chains from the same sample are listed, as sequenced in a study of cytomegalovirus exposure and HLA in healthy donors. The PCR had 60 Vbeta and 13 Jbeta primers. TCRdb keeps only in-frame clones here, not all; method: immunoSEQ multiplex PCR. The table records 120,000 or so clones, approximately 80% of them present only once. Sequencing used PBMCs. The receptor set was obtained from a man aged 25 to 40 in good health and CMV-seropositive.

The CDR3 DNA reads as TGTGCCAGCAGCTTTGACAGGGCTGGGGATGAGCAGTTCTTC. This encodes CASSFDRAGDEQFF. V gene TRBV11-2 combines with J gene TRBJ2-1; TRBD1 matches at 7 bases. With 3 bases clipped from V and 8 bases from J, the junction kept 7 bases outside the gene matches. Germline V lookup: CDR1 SGHAT, CDR2 FQNNGV. This CDR3 has 14 residues.

V usage is TRBV28 and J usage is TRBJ2-3; TRBD2 is a possible D gene (5 bases). This CDR3 spans 16 amino acids. The V and J ends lost 7 bases and 3 bases respectively, with 20 bases between them. The germline V gene has CDR1 MDHEN and CDR2 SYDVKM. The CDR3 loop is CASKGPKVRETDTQYF. CDR3 DNA: TGTGCCAGCAAAGGACCTAAAGTAAGGGAGACAGATACGCAGTATTTT.

The chain combines TRBV5-1 with TRBJ1-1; 7 bases match TRBD1. Trimming removed 4 bases from V and 1 base from J; junction bases left unmatched: 7. The CDR3 spans 15 residues. The V gene's germline CDR1 is SGHRS and CDR2 YFSETQ. The CDR3 region is CASSARQGRNTEAFF. CDR3 DNA: TGCGCCAGCAGCGCCCGACAGGGAAGGAACACTGAAGCTTTCTTT.

The chain carries TRBV9 and TRBJ2-1; D gene uncertain. V lost 2 bases to trimming and J lost 0 bases, with 9 bases between them. Germline-derived CDR1 and CDR2 are SGDLS and YYNGEE. The CDR3 totals 15 residues. The CDR3 reads CASSVAAPSYNEQFF. DNA for the CDR3: TGTGCCAGCAGCGTGGCTGCCCCCTCCTACAATGAGCAGTTCTTC.

The rearrangement joins TRBV7-9 to TRBJ1-2; 10 bases agree with TRBD1. The V gene end was trimmed by 4 bases and the J gene end by 0 bases; junction bases not matched to a gene: 11. CDR3 length: 18 amino acids. In germline, CDR1 is SEHNR, CDR2 FQNEAQ (reference sequence). DNA of the CDR3: TGTGCCAGCAGCTCCGGAGGGACAGGGGCGTATGCTAACTATGGCTACACCTTC. It yields the protein CASSSGGTGAYANYGYTF.

The V call is TRBV27, the J call TRBJ1-4, with 9 nucleotides matching TRBD1. Germline V CDR1 and CDR2: MNHEY, SMNVEV (reference sequence). The CDR3 is 14 amino acids. V trimming: 7 bases; J trimming: 4 bases; junction bases outside the gene matches: 4. The CDR3 bases are TGTGCCAGCAAACTGGGACAGGGTAATGAAAAACTGTTTTTT. Amino acid sequence: CASKLGQGNEKLFF.

The V call is TRBV19, the J call TRBJ2-7; TRBD1 agrees at 7 bases. From germline, CDR1 is LNHDA and CDR2 SQIVND (reference sequence). V lost 4 bases, J lost 5 bases, and 8 bases stayed unmatched. This CDR3 has 14 residues. The CDR3 sequence is CASSKARGSHEQYF. The CDR3 DNA follows: TGTGCCAGTAGTAAAGCCAGGGGGTCGCACGAGCAGTACTTC. Using reference TRBV19 and TRBJ2-7 for the parts outside the CDR3, the full variable domain is DGGITQSPKYLFRKEGQNVTLSCEQNLNHDAMYWYRQDPGQGLRLIYYSQIVNDFQKGDIAEGYSVSREKKESFPLTVTSAQKNPTAFYLCASSKARGSHEQYFGPGTRLTVT.

CDR3 sequence reads: CATRGLAGTGELFF. In DNA, the CDR3 is TGCGCCACCAGGGGACTAGCGGGCACCGGGGAGCTGTTTTTT. The chain employs TRBV5-1 and TRBJ2-2; 12 bases are shared with TRBD2. CDR1 is SGHRS and CDR2 is YFSETQ in the germline V gene. V shed 9 bases and J 4 bases; nucleotides not matched to a gene: 4. The CDR3 consists of 14 residues.

The V and J genes are TRBV20-1 and TRBJ2-3; no clear D gene. The germline V gene encodes CDR1 DFQATT and CDR2 SNEGSKA (reference sequence). Trimming took 4 bases from V and 7 from J, leaving 6 bases between them. The CDR3 extends over 10 amino acids. CDR3 amino acids: CSATPYTQYF. The CDR3 bases are TGCAGTGCTACCCCTTATACGCAGTATTTT.

The J gene is TRBJ2-2, the V gene TRBV7-3; 8 nucleotides line up with TRBD1. Per germline, CDR1 SGHTA and CDR2 FQGTGA. V gave up 2 bases and J gave up 7 bases; unmatched junction bases: 6. CDR3 length: 15 amino acids. The CDR3 DNA follows: TGTGCCAGCAGCTTAGACAGGGGAGTTGTCGGGGAGCTGTTTTTT. Its translation: CASSLDRGVVGELFF.

The chain employs TRBV7-3 and TRBJ2-3, with TRBD2 matching 8 bases. V lost 5 bases, J lost 2 bases, and 6 bases stayed unmatched. The CDR3 covers 15 residues. In germline, CDR1 is SGHTA, CDR2 FQGTGA. CDR3 residues: CASSPNGGATDTQYF. The CDR3 DNA sequence: TGTGCCAGCAGCCCGAACGGGGGGGCCACAGATACGCAGTATTTT.

This chain connects TRBV13 to TRBJ1-1; D is uncertain. Germline V lookup: CDR1 PRHDT, CDR2 FYEKMQ (reference sequence). V gave up 1 base and J gave up 1 base, with 7 bases separating them. This CDR3 is built from 14 residues. CDR3 sequence reads: CASSLAPRNTEAFF. The DNA for the CDR3 is TGTGCCAGCAGCTTAGCGCCCAGGAACACTGAAGCTTTCTTT.

The chain couples TRBV5-6 to TRBJ1-2, with a possible D match to TRBD1 (6 bases). Trimming took off 4 bases at V and 8 bases at J, with 15 bases between the two ends. The CDR3 sequence is 13 residues long. CDR1 is SGHDT and CDR2 is YYEEEE in the germline V gene. This CDR3 is CASSRSQGYGYTF. The CDR3 DNA sequence: TGTGCCAGCAGCCGATCACAGGGATACGGCTACACCTTC.

Of note for this clone: Germline and junction disagree at one end, which may indicate a read error. The V and J genes are TRBV27 and TRBJ1-2, with D unresolved. This CDR3 has 15 amino acids. Germline loops: CDR1 MNHEY, CDR2 SMNVEV (reference sequence). The CDR3 sequence: CASTLIGGTRDGYTF. CDR3 DNA sequence: TGTGCCAGCACTTTAATAGGCGGCACCCGGGATGGCTACACCTTC.

This clone was detected once. The V call is TRBV4-1, the J call TRBJ2-7; the D gene is possibly TRBD1 (7 bases). V dropped 4 bases and J dropped 3 bases, with 16 bases sitting between them. The germline CDR1 and CDR2 sequences are MGHRA and YSYEKL. The CDR3 runs to 15 residues. The CDR3 loop reads CASSPRGDSLYEQYF. In nucleotides, the CDR3 is TGCGCCAGCAGCCCGAGGGGGGACAGCCTCTACGAGCAGTACTTC.

The V and J genes are TRBV9 and TRBJ2-5; 10 bases fit TRBD1. Germline loops: CDR1 SGDLS, CDR2 YYNGEE. J lost 4 bases, V lost 0 bases, and 3 bases had no gene match. The CDR3 has 15 amino acids. CDR3 nucleotide sequence: TGTGCCAGCAGCGTAGACCGGACAGGGGGAGAGACCCAGTACTTC. It codes for CASSVDRTGGETQYF. The complete variable domain, with remaining parts taken from reference TRBV9 and TRBJ2-5, reads DSGVTQTPKHLITATGQRVTLRCSPRSGDLSVYWYQQSLDQGLQFLIQYYNGEERAKGNILERFSAQQFPDLHSELNLSSLELGDSALYFCASSVDRTGGETQYFGPGTRLLVL.

This sequence joins TRBV21-1 and TRBJ1-1. TRBV21-1 is termed a pseudogene. The CDR3 is 16 amino acids. CDR3 region: CASSIEFEGTYTEAFF. For the CDR3, the DNA is TGTGCCAGCAGCATCGAGTTCGAGGGGACTTACACTGAAGCTTTCTTT.

J is TRBJ1-2 and V is TRBV7-8, with TRBD1 identical over 8 bases. The germline V gene encodes CDR1 SGHVS and CDR2 FQNEAQ. CDR3 length: 14 amino acids. V gave up 4 bases and J gave up 8 bases; unmatched junction bases: 9. CDR3 sequence reads: CASSSIPDRAGYTF. The CDR3 coding sequence is TGTGCCAGCAGCTCCATCCCGGACAGGGCCGGCTACACCTTC.

The V call is TRBV5-6, the J call TRBJ2-7; possible D gene TRBD1, 5 bases. The V end lost 0 bases, the J end lost 2 bases, and 9 bases lay between the germline ends. In germline, CDR1 is SGHDT, CDR2 YYEEEE. The CDR3 is 14 residues long. Here the CDR3 DNA reads TGTGCCAGCAGCTTGGGTACAGGAACCTACGAGCAGTACTTC. Protein: CASSLGTGTYEQYF.

In DNA form, the CDR3 reads TGTGCCAGCAGTGGACAGGGGGCGGGTGAAAAACTGTTTTTT. Amino acids: CASSGQGAGEKLFF. The V call is TRBV25-1, the J call TRBJ1-4; 10 nucleotides line up with TRBD1. CDR3 length equals 14 residues. Looked up from germline, CDR1 is MGHDK and CDR2 is SYGVNS. With 4 bases clipped from V and 7 bases from J, the junction kept 3 bases outside the gene matches.

This clone was seen a few times. The chain has TRBV2 and TRBJ2-3, with 16 nucleotides matching TRBD2. Germline values: CDR1 SNHLY, CDR2 FYNNEI. With 6 bases clipped from V and 5 bases from J, the junction kept 8 bases outside the gene matches. CDR3 length equals 17 residues. CDR3 sequence: CASSPDGTSGGVDTQYF. The CDR3 nucleotides are TGTGCCAGCAGCCCCGACGGGACTAGCGGGGGGGTAGATACGCAGTATTTT.

This clone occurred a few times. J is TRBJ2-7 and V is TRBV11-3, with a weak D call TRBD1 (6 bases). The CDR3 extends over 13 amino acids. V was cut by 5 bases and J by 2 bases, with 10 bases left in between. Germline V CDR1 and CDR2: SGHNT, YENEEA. The CDR3: CASSATGTYEQYF. The CDR3 nucleotides read TGTGCCAGCAGCGCCACAGGGACCTACGAGCAGTACTTC.

This clone was counted between two and nine times. The chain joins TRBV30 to TRBJ1-3; D perhaps matches TRBD1 (6 bases). The V end was cut by 0 bases, the J end by 1 base, with 10 bases between. This CDR3 is 15 amino acids long. Germline CDR1 reads GTSNPN; CDR2 reads SVGIG (reference sequence). CDR3 residues: CAWSVYRDSGNTIYF. The CDR3 DNA reads as TGTGCCTGGAGTGTTTACAGGGATTCTGGAAACACCATATATTTT.

V and J are TRBV5-1 and TRBJ2-1; TRBD1 aligns across 7 bases. In germline, CDR1 is SGHRS, CDR2 YFSETQ. CDR3 size: 14 residues. V shed 4 bases and J 6 bases; nucleotides not matched to a gene: 7. For the CDR3, the DNA is TGCGCCAGCAGCCCCCGGGACAGAGGCAATGAGCAGTTCTTC. Encoded protein: CASSPRDRGNEQFF.

The gene calls are TRBV29-1 and TRBJ2-1, with a possible D match to TRBD1 (6 bases). CDR3 length equals 14 residues. Trimming removed 2 bases at V and 8 bases at J, with 16 bases between. Germline values: CDR1 SQVTM, CDR2 ANQGSEA. The DNA of the CDR3 is TGCAGCGTTGAAAGTAGGGGGTACGGCGATGAGCAGTTCTTC. Translating gives CSVESRGYGDEQFF.

The chain combines TRBV7-3 with TRBJ1-1; 7 bases are a match to TRBD1. V was clipped by 5 bases and J by 2 bases; unmatched bases: 5. Germline CDR1 and CDR2: SGHTA and FQGTGA. The CDR3 loop spans 14 amino acids. CDR3 residues: CASSPQGDNTEAFF. The CDR3 nucleotides read TGTGCCAGCAGCCCTCAGGGGGACAACACTGAAGCTTTCTTT.

The chain links TRBV1 to TRBJ1-3. TRBV1 is annotated as a pseudogene. The CDR3 contains 15 residues. CDR3 residues: CTSSPPGDSGNTIYF. The CDR3 DNA sequence: TGCACCAGCAGCCCCCCCGGGGACTCTGGAAACACCATATATTTT.

This CDR3 reads CASSQGTSGNTIYF. The DNA for the CDR3 is TGTGCCAGCAGTCAGGGCACCTCTGGAAACACCATATATTTT. The V and J genes are TRBV11-3 and TRBJ1-3; a possible D gene is TRBD1 (5 bases). Germline V gives CDR1 SGHNT, CDR2 YENEEA. The CDR3 has 14 residues. Deletions cut 6 bases from V and 0 bases from J, with 9 bases between.